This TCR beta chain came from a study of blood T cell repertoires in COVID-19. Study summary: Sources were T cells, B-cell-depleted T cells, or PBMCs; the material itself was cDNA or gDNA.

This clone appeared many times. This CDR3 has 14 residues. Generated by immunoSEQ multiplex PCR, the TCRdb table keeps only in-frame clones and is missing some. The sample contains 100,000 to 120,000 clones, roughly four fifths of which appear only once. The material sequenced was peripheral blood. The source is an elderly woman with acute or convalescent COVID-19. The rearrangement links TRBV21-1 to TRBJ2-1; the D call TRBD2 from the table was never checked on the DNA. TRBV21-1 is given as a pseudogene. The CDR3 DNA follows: TGTGCCAGCAGCAAAGTCGGTAGCGCAAATGAGCAGTTCTTC. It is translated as CASSKVGSANEQFF.